The rows below give T cell receptor beta chains drawn from one sample of a study of Ad26.COV2.S vaccination and SARS-CoV-2 variants. Some clones are missing from TCRdb's copy, which holds only in-frame ones; the method was immunoSEQ multiplex PCR. This repertoire shows fewer than 400,000 clones, about 82% found once; its top ten account for about 2.1%. Sample: peripheral blood, taken in a trial of Ad26.COV2.S vaccine versus placebo. These receptors were collected from a person between 18 and 59 years old who received the Ad26.COV2.S COVID-19 vaccine or a placebo. CDR3s include the opening cysteine and the closing phenylalanine or tryptophan. Fields, in order: D gene, J gene, V gene, CDR3 protein. The D gene is left open where the match is weak.

NA TRBJ2-2 TRBV3-1/TRBV3-2 CASSLWIEHFTGELFF
TRBD2 TRBJ2-7 TRBV7-8 CASSITSGGTYEQYF
NA TRBJ1-2 TRBV7-9 CASSLYEPTF
TRBD1 TRBJ2-3 TRBV7-9 CASSPYRTGADTQYF
NA TRBJ2-3 TRBV20-1 CSASIQGADTQYF
NA TRBJ2-1 TRBV7-9 CASSRDWGVSIF
TRBD1 TRBJ1-6 TRBV5-6 CASSFGTGFVSPLHF
TRBD2 TRBJ2-3 TRBV29-1 CSVSKGLVTDTQYF
TRBD1 TRBJ2-7 TRBV28 CASSPRQGWGYEQYF
TRBD2 TRBJ2-2 TRBV28 CASSRPGTSGGQKLFF
NA TRBJ2-7 TRBV15 CATSHTDRSYEQYF
NA TRBJ2-5 TRBV5-5 CASIGETQYF
NA TRBJ2-4 TRBV7-9 CASSLATAGDLQYF
TRBD2 TRBJ2-3 TRBV18 CASSPGLAGDFADTQYF
NA TRBJ2-3 TRBV3-1/TRBV3-2 CASSPKQERGDTQYF
NA TRBJ2-6 TRBV28 CASSPAGSGANVLTF